This T cell receptor (beta chain) was obtained from a study of beta chain features in type 1 diabetes. Sorting based on CD45RO/CCR7/CD25/CD127/CD95/CD27 separated CD4+ naive, central memory, regulatory and stem cell-like memory cells. Reverse transcription of all isolated RNA meant that expressed TCRB transcripts were sequenced. Assay: immunoSEQ multiplex PCR; the TCRdb copy retains only in-frame clones and omits some. The table lists under 850,000 clones, roughly 13% of them singletons. V gave up 5 bases and J gave up 4 bases, with 12 bases separating them. The CDR3 is 14 amino acids. CDR1 is SGHTA and CDR2 is FQGNSA in the germline V gene. Of note for this clone: As yet, its antigen is unknown.

Broader study findings: All four CD4+ subsets of Type 1 diabetes patients contained TCRB CDR3s that were moderately but significantly shorter.

The J gene is TRBJ1-5, the V gene TRBV7-2; D gene ambiguous. The source material was naive CD4+ T cells from blood. This TCR derives from a man aged 18 to 30 with type 1 diabetes. The CDR3 bases are TGTGCCAGCAGCCCAATGAGTGGGAATCAGCCCCAGCATTTT. Amino acid sequence: CASSPMSGNQPQHF.